Sequencing of this T cell receptor beta chain was carried out in a study of post-analysis software for immune sequencing data. In regard to this clonotype: Its cognate antigen is unknown.

General study results and limits: Four or five TRBV segments were more frequent in patients than controls; TRBV5-6, TRBV5-1 and TRBV20-1 belonged to this group.

Included in the TCR beta cDNA libraries were unique molecular identifiers. TCRdb processed the PCR reads anew with MiXCR; each CDR3 protein has one entry. The table records some 700,000 distinct CDR3 sequences, approximately 60% of them present only once. This CDR3 spans 13 amino acids. V was shortened by 2 bases and J by 4 bases, with 11 bases between the two germline ends. The V gene's germline CDR1 is SQVTM and CDR2 ANQGSEA. Sample: blood. This TCR was sampled from a girl aged 2 to 9 with multiple sclerosis. The chain couples TRBV29-1 to TRBJ1-1, with unresolved D. The CDR3 DNA sequence: TGCAGCGTTGAACGAAGGGTGAGCACTGAAGCTTTCTTT. Encoded protein: CSVERRVSTEAFF. Full variable domain (missing parts from reference TRBV29-1 and TRBJ1-1): SAVISQKPSRDICQRGTSLTIQCQVDSQVTMMFWYRQQPGQSLTLIATANQGSEATYESGFVIDKFPISRPNLTFSTLTVSNMSPEDSSIYLCSVERRVSTEAFFGQGTRLTVV.